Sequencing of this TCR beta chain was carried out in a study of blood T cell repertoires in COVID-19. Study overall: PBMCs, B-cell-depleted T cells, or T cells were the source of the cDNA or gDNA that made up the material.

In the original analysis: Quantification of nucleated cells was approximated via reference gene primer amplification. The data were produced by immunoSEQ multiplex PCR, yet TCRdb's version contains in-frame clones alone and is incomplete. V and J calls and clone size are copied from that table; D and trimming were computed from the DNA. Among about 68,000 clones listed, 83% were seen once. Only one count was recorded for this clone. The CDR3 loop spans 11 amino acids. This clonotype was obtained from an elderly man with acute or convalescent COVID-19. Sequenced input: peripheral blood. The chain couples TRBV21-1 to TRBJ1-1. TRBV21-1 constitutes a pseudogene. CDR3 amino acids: CASSKRREAFF. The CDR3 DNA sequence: TGTGCCAGCAGCAAGCGTCGGGAAGCTTTCTTT.